Shown below are 4 T cell receptor beta chains from a single sample sequenced in a study of Graves' ophthalmopathy and Graves' hyperthyroidism. Amplification of the TCR beta CDR3 regions used RNA transcripts (as template). The authors performed first-round RT-PCR with HTBI primers and then a second-round multiplex PCR. Each CDR3 protein gets one entry after TCRdb re-called the multiplex PCR reads with MiXCR. The sample holds 300,000 to 500,000 distinct CDR3 sequences, about 16% seen once. Sequenced sample: peripheral blood. The receptors come from a woman under 30 with stable Graves' hyperthyroidism.

The genes are TRBV7-2 and TRBJ2-5, with TRBD1 as a possible D gene (5 bases). Trimming removed 2 bases at V and 3 bases at J, with 16 bases between. This CDR3 has 16 residues. The V gene's germline CDR1 is SGHTA and CDR2 FQGNSA. The CDR3 DNA reads as TGTGCCAGCAGCTTACAGTCAGGGTTAGGAGAAGAGACCCAGTACTTC. Amino acids: CASSLQSGLGEETQYF.

Details on this clonotype: Just one base apart from a much larger clone, this may be a read error. The rearrangement joins TRBV28 to TRBJ2-2; TRBD1 or TRBD2 may be the D gene (5 bases each). Looked up from germline, CDR1 is MDHEN and CDR2 is SYDVKM. There are 16 residues in the CDR3. The CDR3 is CASSLLGRTNTGDLFF. CDR3 sequence (DNA): TGTGCCAGCAGTTTATTGGGGCGTACGAACACCGGGGATCTGTTTTTT.

This clonotype was found many times. This CDR3 is CAISEGVQGNTEAFF. The CDR3 DNA reads TGTGCCATCAGTGAAGGGGTACAGGGAAACACTGAAGCTTTCTTT. The V and J genes are TRBV10-3 and TRBJ1-1, with a weak D call TRBD1 (6 bases). Per germline, CDR1 ENHRY and CDR2 SYGVKD. V dropped 3 bases and J dropped 2 bases, with 13 bases sitting between them. The CDR3 has 15 amino acids.

This clonotype has only a few counts. The J gene is TRBJ1-2, the V gene TRBV7-9; D is perhaps TRBD1 (5 bases). The CDR3 totals 14 residues. Germline CDR1 reads SEHNR; CDR2 reads FQNEAQ (reference sequence). Trimming pared 3 bases from V and 4 bases from J, leaving 12 bases between. CDR3 DNA sequence: TGTGCCAGCAGCTTCTCCGACAGCTTCTATGGCTACACCTTC. Residues: CASSFSDSFYGYTF.